This note documents a single T cell receptor beta chain sequence. V shed 2 bases and J shed 8 bases, with 12 bases lying between them. CDR1 is LNHNV and CDR2 is YYDKDF in the germline V gene (reference sequence). The CDR3 totals 14 residues. Measured with immunoSEQ multiplex PCR; TCRdb has only the in-frame clones, and not every one. Among 200,000 to 300,000 clones listed, 75% to 85% were seen once. This specimen belongs to a study of blood T cell repertoires in COVID-19. This sequence was found in a human donor in a cohort sampled during active COVID-19. The chain has TRBV15 and TRBJ1-4, with D uncertain. The sequencing sample was made of peripheral blood. Here the CDR3 reads CATSRHYGREKLFF. The CDR3 DNA reads as TGTGCCACCAGCAGACACTACGGGAGAGAAAAACTGTTTTTT.